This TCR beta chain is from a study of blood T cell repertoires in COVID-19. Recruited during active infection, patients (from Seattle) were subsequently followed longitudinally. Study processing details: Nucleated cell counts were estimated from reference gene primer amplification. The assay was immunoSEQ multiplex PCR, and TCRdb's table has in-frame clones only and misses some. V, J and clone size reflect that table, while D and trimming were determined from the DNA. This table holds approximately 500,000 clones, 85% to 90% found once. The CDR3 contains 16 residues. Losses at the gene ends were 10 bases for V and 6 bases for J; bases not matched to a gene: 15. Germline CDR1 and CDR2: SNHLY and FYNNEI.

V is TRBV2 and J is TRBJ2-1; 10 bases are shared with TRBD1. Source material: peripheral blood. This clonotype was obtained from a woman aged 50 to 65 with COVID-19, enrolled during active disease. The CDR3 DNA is TGTGCCACCAAGGGCCCGGGACAGGGGAATCCCAATGAGCAGTTCTTC. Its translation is CATKGPGQGNPNEQFF.